The 26 T cell receptor beta chains below all came from one sample that was sequenced in a study of cytomegalovirus exposure and HLA in healthy donors. 60 Vbeta and 13 Jbeta primers were used in PCR. TCRdb keeps only in-frame clones here, not all; method: immunoSEQ multiplex PCR. The top ten hold roughly 4% of the sample, which has 160,000 or so clones, 83% seen once. The specimen sequenced was PBMCs. The receptor set was obtained from a man aged 50 or older in good health and CMV-seropositive.

CDR3 in DNA: TGCGCCAGCAGTGAGTCATGGGGGAGGACGATTGGGGAGCTGTTTTTT. Translating gives CASSESWGRTIGELFF. The chain has TRBV10-1 and TRBJ2-2; weak D call: TRBD2 (6 bases). V was pared by 0 bases and J by 8 bases, with 16 bases between. From germline, CDR1 is WNHNN and CDR2 SYGVQD (reference sequence). The CDR3 totals 16 residues.

The V gene is TRBV6-1, the J gene TRBJ2-7; a possible D gene is TRBD1 (6 bases). This CDR3 contains 13 residues. Deletions cut 6 bases from V and 3 bases from J, with 12 bases between. CDR1 is MNHNS, CDR2 SASEGT, per germline. The CDR3 region has the DNA TGTGCCAGCAGCCTTCAGGGGCACTACGAGCAGTACTTC. This sequence encodes CASSLQGHYEQYF.

The genes are TRBV7-9 and TRBJ2-2; TRBD2 matches at 14 bases. J lost 8 bases, V lost 5 bases, and 7 bases had no gene match. The CDR3 is 16 amino acids. Germline values: CDR1 SEHNR, CDR2 FQNEAQ (reference sequence). The CDR3 loop reads CASSETSGGAPGELFF. The CDR3 bases are TGTGCCAGCAGCGAGACTAGCGGGGGGGCACCTGGGGAGCTGTTTTTT.

V usage is TRBV5-8 and J usage is TRBJ2-2; a possible D gene is TRBD2 (5 bases). The CDR3 is 16 residues long. Germline V gene lookup returns CDR1 SGHTS and CDR2 YDEGEE. V lost 0 bases and J 0 bases, leaving 9 bases between the germline ends. The CDR3 sequence: CASSLASGSNTGELFF. The CDR3 nucleotides read TGTGCCAGCAGCTTGGCCTCGGGATCGAACACCGGGGAGCTGTTTTTT.

This chain connects TRBV28 to TRBJ2-4; tentative D call: TRBD1 (6 bases). The CDR3 runs to 15 residues. Deletions cut 6 bases from V and 1 base from J, with 13 bases between. The germline gives CDR1 MDHEN, CDR2 SYDVKM. CDR3 nucleotides: TGTGCCAGCAGAGGGGGTGATAGGGCCAAAAACATTCAGTACTTC. Translating it yields CASRGGDRAKNIQYF.

This clone has a single count. DNA for the CDR3: TGCGCCAGCAGCTTGGCGACAGGATTTAACTCTGAAGCTTTCTTT. Amino acids: CASSLATGFNSEAFF. This chain connects TRBV5-1 to TRBJ1-1; maybe TRBD1 (6 bases). Germline V gene sequence: CDR1 SGHRS, CDR2 YFSETQ. The CDR3 consists of 15 residues. Trimming took off 0 bases at V and 6 bases at J, with 15 bases between the two ends.

V is TRBV7-2 and J is TRBJ2-3; 16 nucleotides line up with TRBD2. This CDR3 comprises 17 residues. The germline gives CDR1 SGHTA, CDR2 FQGNSA. Unmatched junction bases numbered 3, after V lost 0 bases and J lost 6 bases. CDR3 sequence: CASSLALGLAGGDTQYF. The CDR3, as DNA: TGTGCCAGCAGCTTAGCGCTGGGACTAGCGGGAGGGGATACGCAGTATTTT.

The chain joins TRBV28 to TRBJ1-2, with D possibly matching TRBD1 (5 bases). The germline V and J ends were trimmed by 1 base and 7 bases, with 16 bases remaining between them. Germline CDR1 reads MDHEN; CDR2 reads SYDVKM. The CDR3 is made up of 15 amino acids. CDR3 coding DNA: TGTGCCAGCAGTTTATTGGGCAGGGCGCTAGGTGGCTACACCTTC. It is translated as CASSLLGRALGGYTF.

As regards this clone: The same CDR3 is also encoded by other DNA sequences in this sample. The rearrangement links TRBV7-2 to TRBJ2-3, with D maybe TRBD2 (6 bases). Germline lookup yields CDR1 SGHTA and CDR2 FQGNSA. The CDR3 length is 15 residues. V was shortened by 1 base and J by 3 bases, with 11 bases between the two germline ends. Here the CDR3 reads CASSLGGGGTDTQYF. In DNA, the CDR3 is TGTGCCAGCAGCTTAGGGGGAGGAGGGACAGATACGCAGTATTTT.

The CDR3 DNA follows: TGCAGCGGACAGGGTGGTGAAAAACTGTTTTTT. Amino acid sequence: CSGQGGEKLFF. The rearrangement links TRBV29-1 to TRBJ1-4; TRBD1 aligns across 7 bases. Germline lookup yields CDR1 SQVTM and CDR2 ANQGSEA. The CDR3 is made up of 11 amino acids. V shed 7 bases, J shed 7 bases, and the junction held 3 bases outside the gene matches.

V and J are TRBV7-3 and TRBJ2-7, with D possibly TRBD2 on 7 matching bases. The CDR3 has 15 amino acids. V was pared by 5 bases and J by 7 bases, with 21 bases between. CDR1 SGHTA and CDR2 FQGTGA come from the germline V gene. The CDR3 spells CASSQTLGGQGEQYF. The CDR3 region has the DNA TGTGCCAGCAGCCAAACCCTGGGGGGGCAGGGGGAGCAGTACTTC.

The rearrangement uses TRBV2 and TRBJ2-3; TRBD2 matches 9 bases. Germline V gives CDR1 SNHLY, CDR2 FYNNEI. CDR3 size: 15 residues. J lost 2 bases, V lost 4 bases, and 4 bases had no gene match. CDR3 sequence (DNA): TGTGCCAGCAGTGTCCCTAGCGGGGCCACAGATACGCAGTATTTT. Translated: CASSVPSGATDTQYF.

This chain joins TRBV30 and TRBJ2-5; 7 nucleotides align to TRBD2. With 4 bases clipped from V and 2 bases from J, the junction kept 7 bases outside the gene matches. The CDR3 has 14 amino acids. CDR1 is GTSNPN and CDR2 is SVGIG in the germline V gene (reference sequence). CDR3 region: CAWKVGGWQETQYF. The CDR3 region has the DNA TGTGCCTGGAAGGTGGGAGGGTGGCAAGAGACCCAGTACTTC.

The chain employs TRBV4-1 and TRBJ1-3; 12 positions agree with TRBD1. The CDR3 is 17 residues long. From germline, CDR1 is MGHRA and CDR2 YSYEKL. V trimming: 3 bases; J trimming: 1 base; junction bases outside the gene matches: 4. The CDR3 here is CASSQGTGGASGNTIYF. CDR3 DNA: TGCGCCAGCAGCCAGGGGACAGGGGGCGCGTCTGGAAACACCATATATTTT.

This clone has only a few counts. V gene TRBV7-9 combines with J gene TRBJ2-7; 9 nucleotides align to TRBD1. This CDR3 has 15 residues. Germline V lookup: CDR1 SEHNR, CDR2 FQNEAQ (reference sequence). V lost 8 bases, J lost 3 bases, and 11 bases stayed unmatched. CDR3: CASAQTGQGYYEQYF. In DNA form, the CDR3 reads TGTGCCAGCGCTCAAACGGGACAGGGCTACTACGAGCAGTACTTC.

The chain employs TRBV5-1 and TRBJ2-2; possibly TRBD1 for D (5 bases). This CDR3 has 18 amino acids. The V and J ends lost 0 bases and 0 bases respectively, with 15 bases between them. Germline CDR1 reads SGHRS; CDR2 reads YFSETQ. In DNA, the CDR3 is TGCGCCAGCAGCTTGGTCGGAAGACAGCTCGCGAACACCGGGGAGCTGTTTTTT. Residues: CASSLVGRQLANTGELFF.

Note on this clone: Its ends do not fully match the called genes, so a read error is possible. This chain connects TRBV6-5 to TRBJ1-6; D is possibly TRBD1 (5 bases). Germline V gene sequence: CDR1 MNHEY, CDR2 SVGAGI. The CDR3 runs to 15 residues. CDR3 region: CASSYFAGRGSPLRF. The CDR3 DNA reads TGTGCCAGCAGTTACTTTGCGGGAAGGGGATCACCCCTCCGCTTT.

This sequence joins TRBV2 and TRBJ1-2; 7 nucleotides match TRBD1. The V segment lost 8 bases and the J segment 7 bases; nucleotides outside the gene matches: 10. Germline V gives CDR1 SNHLY, CDR2 FYNNEI. The CDR3 sequence is 13 residues long. The CDR3: CASATQGVFGYTF. The CDR3 DNA is TGTGCCAGCGCTACTCAGGGGGTATTTGGCTACACCTTC.

The V call is TRBV5-6, the J call TRBJ2-7, with TRBD1 identical over 8 bases. The CDR3 has 13 amino acids. Germline V lookup: CDR1 SGHDT, CDR2 YYEEEE. The ends lost 8 bases at V and 2 bases at J; junction bases unmatched: 6. CDR3: CASGQGPAYEQYF. DNA of the CDR3: TGTGCCAGTGGACAGGGTCCGGCCTACGAGCAGTACTTC.

The CDR3 nucleotides are TGCGCCAGCAGCTTGGTGGGGTCAGGGGGCCAAGAGACCCAGTACTTC. Protein product: CASSLVGSGGQETQYF. The rearrangement joins TRBV5-1 to TRBJ2-5, with 7 positions matching TRBD1. There are 16 residues in the CDR3. V lost 0 bases, J lost 1 base, and 6 bases stayed unmatched. Germline assignment: CDR1 SGHRS and CDR2 YFSETQ.

This clone was recorded only once. The chain is built from TRBV30 and TRBJ2-2, with D maybe TRBD1 (6 bases). The CDR3 is made up of 17 amino acids. The germline V gene has CDR1 GTSNPN and CDR2 SVGIG (reference sequence). V shed 0 bases and J shed 2 bases, with 16 bases lying between them. This CDR3 reads CAWSVARYRANTGELFF. CDR3 DNA: TGTGCCTGGAGTGTTGCGCGGTACAGGGCTAACACCGGGGAGCTGTTTTTT.

J is TRBJ2-3 and V is TRBV5-6; weak D call: TRBD1 (5 bases). This CDR3 comprises 16 residues. Germline values: CDR1 SGHDT, CDR2 YYEEEE. V dropped 4 bases and J dropped 2 bases, with 17 bases sitting between them. The DNA of the CDR3 is TGTGCCAGCAGCCGACCGGAAAGGACATACACAGATACGCAGTATTTT. It encodes CASSRPERTYTDTQYF.

This chain links TRBV19 with TRBJ2-2, with D perhaps TRBD1 (5 bases). CDR3 size: 14 residues. Germline lookup yields CDR1 LNHDA and CDR2 SQIVND (reference sequence). Trimming pared 6 bases from V and 1 base from J, leaving 9 bases between. In nucleotides, the CDR3 is TGTGCCAGTAGCTTCGGACAGAACACCGGGGAGCTGTTTTTT. Amino acids: CASSFGQNTGELFF.

The chain has TRBV5-4 and TRBJ1-3; TRBD1 matches at 8 bases. The CDR3 covers 16 residues. Per germline, CDR1 SGHNT and CDR2 YYREEE (reference sequence). J was trimmed by 3 bases and V by 4 bases; bases with no gene match: 9. The CDR3: CASSLPGDRGGNTIYF. In DNA, the CDR3 is TGTGCCAGCAGCCTGCCTGGTGACAGGGGTGGAAACACCATATATTTT.

Concerning this clone: The junction shows a germline mismatch at one end, possibly a read error. The chain is built from TRBV7-9 and TRBJ1-1, with 7 bases that match TRBD1. This CDR3 is built from 17 residues. CDR1 and CDR2 (germline): SEHNR, FQNEAQ (reference sequence). In nucleotides, the CDR3 is TGTTCCAGCAGCTTAGTCACGGGACAGAAAGAGAACACTGAAGCTTTCTTT. Protein sequence: CSSSLVTGQKENTEAFF.

The chain combines TRBV25-1 with TRBJ2-6, with TRBD1 matching over 7 bases. The J segment lost 4 bases and the V segment lost 5 bases, leaving 14 bases of the junction unmatched. Germline-derived CDR1 and CDR2 are MGHDK and SYGVNS. The CDR3 totals 18 residues. The CDR3: CASSPLRQGKAGANVLTF. The CDR3 bases are TGTGCCAGCAGTCCCCTTAGACAGGGTAAGGCGGGGGCCAACGTCCTGACTTTC.